These 21 T cell receptor beta chains came from one sample sequenced in a study of T cell responses to AZD1222 COVID-19 vaccine. Libraries were prepared by immunoSEQ multiplex PCR; TCRdb keeps only in-frame clonotypes and omits some of them. Found here are around 190,000 clones, 92% of them singletons; the top ten hold 1% to 1.5%. Source: peripheral blood, taken on day 0 of AZD1222 vaccination. The receptors were gathered from an adult in good health.

This clone has only one observation. The V and J genes are TRBV3-1 (or the pseudogene TRBV3-2) and TRBJ1-2; D unresolved. Trimming removed 4 bases from V and 2 bases from J, with 11 bases in between. There are 14 residues in the CDR3. The V gene's germline CDR1 is LGHDT and CDR2 YNNKEL (reference sequence). The CDR3 DNA sequence: TGTGCCAGCAGCCCGTACCAGGCCAACTATGGCTACACCTTC. Translated, it gives CASSPYQANYGYTF.

The chain carries TRBV27 and TRBJ1-2; D is perhaps TRBD1 (5 bases). Germline assignment: CDR1 MNHEY and CDR2 SMNVEV (reference sequence). The CDR3 is 15 residues long. The ends were cut back, 4 bases at V and 5 bases at J, with 17 bases in the middle. The CDR3 here is CASSSAGADQYGYTF. The CDR3 DNA is TGTGCCAGCAGTTCCGCCGGGGCAGACCAGTATGGCTACACCTTC.

For this clone: Different DNA sequences within this sample yield the same CDR3. The chain carries TRBV7-3 and TRBJ2-3; TRBD2 matches 12 bases. CDR1 and CDR2 (germline): SGHTA, FQGTGA. The CDR3 contains 17 residues. The V segment lost 4 bases and the J segment 1 base; nucleotides outside the gene matches: 6. The CDR3 loop reads CASSSRLAGDRTDTQYF. In DNA, the CDR3 is TGTGCCAGCAGCTCTAGACTAGCGGGGGACCGCACAGATACGCAGTATTTT.

The J gene is TRBJ1-2, the V gene TRBV7-3; no clear D gene. The V and J ends lost 0 bases and 8 bases respectively, with 16 bases between them. Germline values: CDR1 SGHTA, CDR2 FQGTGA. CDR3 length equals 15 residues. This CDR3 reads CASSLTGEAGQGYTF. The CDR3 bases are TGTGCCAGCAGCTTAACTGGGGAGGCAGGTCAAGGCTACACCTTC.

V is TRBV10-3 and J is TRBJ1-1; a weak D match, TRBD1 (5 bases). V shed 4 bases and J shed 1 base, with 10 bases lying between them. Per germline, CDR1 ENHRY and CDR2 SYGVKD. The length of the CDR3 is 14 residues. The CDR3 sequence: CAISGTGPNTEAFF. The CDR3 region has the DNA TGTGCCATCAGTGGTACAGGCCCGAACACTGAAGCTTTCTTT.

V is TRBV5-1 and J is TRBJ1-5; 8 bases are a match to TRBD1. This CDR3 region has 17 residues. J gave up 1 base and V 1 base, and 7 bases lay outside the gene matches. Germline V gives CDR1 SGHRS, CDR2 YFSETQ. The CDR3, as DNA: TGCGCCAGCAGCTTGCGGCCAGGGGGCATGAGCAATCAGCCCCAGCATTTT. Its protein product is CASSLRPGGMSNQPQHF.

This rearrangement joins TRBV27 to TRBJ1-2; D is unresolved. Trimming cost V 0 bases and J 4 bases, with 9 bases left between them. The CDR3 consists of 14 residues. Per germline, CDR1 MNHEY and CDR2 SMNVEV (reference sequence). The CDR3 sequence is CASSLSEQPYGYTF. Here the CDR3 DNA reads TGTGCCAGCAGTTTATCGGAGCAGCCCTATGGCTACACCTTC.

The V gene is TRBV20-1, the J gene TRBJ2-2, with TRBD2 identical over 10 bases. The CDR3 consists of 15 residues. V dropped 3 bases and J dropped 7; count of bases not matched to a gene: 8. Looked up from germline, CDR1 is DFQATT and CDR2 is SNEGSKA (reference sequence). As DNA, the CDR3 is TGCAGTGCTAGTAACAGCGGGGGGGCCGGCGGGGAGCTGTTTTTT. The encoded protein is CSASNSGGAGGELFF.

The chain has TRBV20-1 and TRBJ1-4; TRBD1 matches 10 bases. Germline CDR1 reads DFQATT; CDR2 reads SNEGSKA (reference sequence). V trimming: 3 bases; J trimming: 8 bases; junction bases outside the gene matches: 9. The CDR3 runs 15 residues. The CDR3 is CSASGKRDRGEKLFF. CDR3 in DNA: TGCAGTGCTAGTGGGAAGCGGGACAGGGGAGAAAAACTGTTTTTT.

The sample holds one count of this clone. This rearrangement joins TRBV12-3 or TRBV12-4 to TRBJ1-1, with 9 bases identical to TRBD1. V shed 8 bases, J shed 4 bases, and the junction held 5 bases outside the gene matches. The CDR3 has 13 amino acids. The CDR3 spells CASGTGRGTEAFF. CDR3 bases: TGTGCCAGCGGGACAGGGAGAGGCACTGAAGCTTTCTTT.

This clone was seen just once. CDR3 DNA: TGCGCCAGCAGTGAACAGGGAACCTATGGCTACACCTTC. Its translation: CASSEQGTYGYTF. The rearrangement links TRBV10-1 to TRBJ1-2; D is possibly TRBD1 (6 bases). The length of the CDR3 is 13 residues. V was pared by 3 bases and J by 4 bases, with 9 bases between. The germline gives CDR1 WNHNN, CDR2 SYGVQD (reference sequence).

The CDR3 protein is CASRSAGTGSRATNEKLFF. In nucleotides, the CDR3 is TGTGCCAGCAGATCTGCCGGGACAGGGTCACGTGCAACTAATGAAAAACTGTTTTTT. This chain links TRBV27 with TRBJ1-4; 9 bases map to TRBD1. This CDR3 has 19 amino acids. After removal of 6 bases from V and 0 bases from J, the junction contained 14 bases not matched to a gene. CDR1 and CDR2 (germline): MNHEY, SMNVEV (reference sequence).

This clone was observed a single time. This sequence joins TRBV28 and TRBJ1-4, with a tentative D call TRBD1 (5 bases). Trimming removed 9 bases at V and 6 bases at J, with 14 bases between. The CDR3 has 13 amino acids. The germline V gene has CDR1 MDHEN and CDR2 SYDVKM. Here the CDR3 reads CASYGTGYEKLFF. Here the CDR3 DNA reads TGTGCCAGTTATGGGACGGGGTATGAAAAACTGTTTTTT.

As concerns this clone: Distinct nucleotide sequences in the sample also encode this CDR3. The chain links TRBV5-4 to TRBJ1-3; D is unresolved. The CDR3 consists of 13 residues. V lost 0 bases and J 4 bases, leaving 5 bases between the germline ends. In germline, CDR1 is SGHNT, CDR2 YYREEE (reference sequence). This CDR3 is CASSLAGGNTIYF. The CDR3 bases are TGTGCCAGCAGCTTGGCCGGGGGAAACACCATATATTTT.

The rearrangement joins TRBV24-1 to TRBJ2-7; 7 nucleotides line up with TRBD1. J was trimmed by 4 bases and V by 4 bases; bases with no gene match: 12. This CDR3 contains 16 residues. Per germline, CDR1 KGHDR and CDR2 SFDVKD. CDR3 sequence reads: CATSDPNRDRRYEQYF. As DNA, the CDR3 is TGTGCCACCAGTGACCCGAACCGGGACAGAAGATACGAGCAGTACTTC.

This clone was picked up one time. V usage is TRBV3-1 (or the pseudogene TRBV3-2) and J usage is TRBJ1-6; tentatively, D is TRBD1 (5 bases). The CDR3 spans 14 residues. Deletions cut 1 base from V and 9 bases from J, with 10 bases between. Germline CDR1 LGHDT, CDR2 YNNKEL (reference sequence). CDR3 protein: CASSQGVGGSPLHF. The CDR3 DNA is TGTGCCAGCAGCCAAGGGGTTGGGGGTTCACCCCTCCACTTT.

Here the CDR3 reads CATSDGSQKRLEQYF. The CDR3 DNA follows: TGTGCCACCAGTGATGGTTCTCAAAAGAGGCTAGAGCAGTACTTC. The chain uses TRBV24-1 and TRBJ2-7; D is uncertain. The CDR3 extends over 15 amino acids. CDR1 and CDR2 (germline): KGHDR, SFDVKD. Between the trimmed V and J ends, which lost 3 bases and 7 bases, there was a span of 18 bases.

The chain is built from TRBV19 and TRBJ2-7; 8 nucleotides line up with TRBD1. Per the germline V gene, CDR1 is LNHDA and CDR2 is SQIVND (reference sequence). This CDR3 spans 11 amino acids. The V and J ends lost 8 bases and 5 bases, in that order; junction bases with no gene match: 2. CDR3 region: CASDRGDEQYF. The CDR3 DNA follows: TGTGCCAGTGACAGGGGCGACGAGCAGTACTTC.

This clone occurred a few times. V and J are TRBV27 and TRBJ2-3; D might be TRBD1 or TRBD2, each matching 6 bases. In germline, CDR1 is MNHEY, CDR2 SMNVEV (reference sequence). The CDR3 contains 17 residues. Trimming pared 3 bases from V and 2 bases from J, leaving 18 bases between. CDR3 amino acids: CASSFWSRGPVTDTQYF. The CDR3, as DNA: TGTGCCAGCAGTTTTTGGTCCCGGGGGCCCGTCACAGATACGCAGTATTTT.

This clone appeared a few times. The genes are TRBV14 and TRBJ2-1; no reliable D call. Trimming shortened V by 1 base and J by 10 bases, and 11 bases separated the two germline ends. Germline CDR1 SGHDN, CDR2 FVKESK. The CDR3 is 13 residues long. As DNA, the CDR3 is TGTGCCAGCAGCCAAGCCTTAGTAGGCGAGCAGTTCTTC. Translating it yields CASSQALVGEQFF.

Turning to this clone: Other DNA sequences in the sample encode the same CDR3. The rearrangement links TRBV12-3 or TRBV12-4 to TRBJ1-1, with TRBD1 identical over 7 bases. V lost 6 bases to trimming and J lost 0 bases; unmatched junction nucleotides: 1. The length of the CDR3 is 13 residues. CDR3 residues: CASRGQMNTEAFF. The CDR3 region has the DNA TGTGCCAGCAGGGGACAGATGAACACTGAAGCTTTCTTT.